The 10 T cell receptor beta chains reported below all come from one sample, sequenced in a study of PD-1 blockade in classical Hodgkin lymphoma. Profiling relied on immunoSEQ multiplex PCR, and the TCRdb table lists in-frame clones only, not all of them. The sample carries 13,000 or so clones, about 86% recorded once. Indicated time point: cycle 4 day 1 (C4D1), after less than seven weeks of nivolumab. Every patient experienced relapse after autologous stem cell transplantation, and brentuximab vedotin exposure varied. The authors purified CD4+ T cells from thawed PBMCs by magnetic negative selection. The specimen was CD4+ T cells from blood, collected before the fourth cycle of nivolumab. Every receptor here comes from a human donor with classical Hodgkin lymphoma.

This rearrangement joins TRBV11-2 to TRBJ2-1; perhaps TRBD1 as D (6 bases). Germline V gives CDR1 SGHAT, CDR2 FQNNGV. This CDR3 has 13 residues. Trimming left V 8 bases short and J 1 base short, with 9 bases between. The CDR3 spells CASGGWSYNEQFF. DNA of the CDR3: TGTGCCAGCGGGGGCTGGTCCTACAATGAGCAGTTCTTC.

This sequence joins TRBV9 and TRBJ2-3; 14 bases map to TRBD2. V trimming: 4 bases; J trimming: 4 bases; junction bases outside the gene matches: 5. The germline V gene has CDR1 SGDLS and CDR2 YYNGEE. CDR3 length equals 16 residues. CDR3 loop: CASSLGLAGGPDTQYF. CDR3 DNA sequence: TGTGCCAGCAGCCTTGGACTAGCGGGAGGCCCAGATACGCAGTATTTT. Drawing the rest from reference TRBV9 and TRBJ2-3, the complete variable domain is DSGVTQTPKHLITATGQRVTLRCSPRSGDLSVYWYQQSLDQGLQFLIQYYNGEERAKGNILERFSAQQFPDLHSELNLSSLELGDSALYFCASSLGLAGGPDTQYFGPGTRLTVL.

This clone was detected once. V is TRBV4-3 and J is TRBJ2-5; no clear D gene. The CDR3 extends over 15 amino acids. V was shortened by 4 bases and J by 4 bases, with 16 bases between the two germline ends. Looked up from germline, CDR1 is LGHNA and CDR2 is YSLEER. The CDR3 loop reads CASSLRVGSVETQYF. The CDR3 DNA reads TGCGCCAGCAGCCTGCGCGTAGGCTCCGTAGAGACCCAGTACTTC.

The rearrangement uses TRBV9 and TRBJ2-1; 11 bases align to TRBD2. CDR3 size: 14 residues. The J segment lost 5 bases and the V segment lost 3 bases, leaving 1 base of the junction unmatched. Germline CDR1 SGDLS, CDR2 YYNGEE. The CDR3 sequence is CASSEGLADNEQFF. CDR3 coding DNA: TGTGCCAGCAGCGAGGGACTAGCGGACAATGAGCAGTTCTTC. The complete variable domain, with remaining parts taken from reference TRBV9 and TRBJ2-1, reads DSGVTQTPKHLITATGQRVTLRCSPRSGDLSVYWYQQSLDQGLQFLIQYYNGEERAKGNILERFSAQQFPDLHSELNLSSLELGDSALYFCASSEGLADNEQFFGPGTRLTVL.

This rearrangement joins TRBV7-2 to TRBJ2-2; TRBD1 might be the D (6 bases). The V gene's germline CDR1 is SGHTA and CDR2 FQGNSA. The CDR3 has 16 residues. Trimming cost V 5 bases and J 0 bases, with 13 bases left between them. The CDR3 loop reads CASSPDRRANTGELFF. For the CDR3, the DNA is TGTGCCAGCAGCCCAGACAGGAGAGCGAACACCGGGGAGCTGTTTTTT.

The chain is built from TRBV19 and TRBJ2-7; D might be TRBD1 (6 bases). The CDR3 is 14 residues long. V shed 7 bases and J shed 0 bases, with 13 bases lying between them. Germline CDR1 and CDR2: LNHDA and SQIVND (reference sequence). The CDR3 DNA is TGTGCCAGTACCAAGACAGGCAGCTCCTACGAGCAGTACTTC. Protein product: CASTKTGSSYEQYF.

The rearrangement joins TRBV7-8 to TRBJ2-7; no reliable D call. Germline loops: CDR1 SGHVS, CDR2 FQNEAQ. Trimming stripped 1 base from V and 0 bases from J, with 7 bases between. The CDR3 has 14 amino acids. The CDR3 here is CASSLGLGSYEQYF. CDR3 bases: TGTGCCAGCAGCTTAGGTCTTGGCTCCTACGAGCAGTACTTC.

This rearrangement joins TRBV6-5 to TRBJ1-2; D is unclear. The germline V gene encodes CDR1 MNHEY and CDR2 SVGAGI. The CDR3 is 12 residues long. Trimming pared 6 bases from V and 7 bases from J, leaving 12 bases between. The CDR3 protein is CASRFKAGGYTF. Here the CDR3 DNA reads TGTGCCAGCAGGTTTAAGGCCGGTGGCTACACCTTC.

The chain carries TRBV20-1 and TRBJ2-7; D not certain. Germline V gives CDR1 DFQATT, CDR2 SNEGSKA (reference sequence). Trimming pared 3 bases from V and 4 bases from J, leaving 7 bases between. This CDR3 contains 11 residues. CDR3 sequence reads: CSASWDYEQYF. CDR3 DNA sequence: TGCAGTGCTAGTTGGGATTACGAGCAGTACTTC.

In this sample, this clone turned up once. The CDR3 spells CASSLAPVVAYEQYF. The CDR3 DNA reads as TGTGCCAGCAGCTTAGCCCCGGTTGTGGCCTACGAGCAGTACTTC. The gene calls are TRBV7-2 and TRBJ2-7, with D unresolved. V lost 0 bases to trimming and J lost 2 bases, with 11 bases between them. Germline CDR1 is SGHTA and CDR2 is FQGNSA. The CDR3 contains 15 residues.